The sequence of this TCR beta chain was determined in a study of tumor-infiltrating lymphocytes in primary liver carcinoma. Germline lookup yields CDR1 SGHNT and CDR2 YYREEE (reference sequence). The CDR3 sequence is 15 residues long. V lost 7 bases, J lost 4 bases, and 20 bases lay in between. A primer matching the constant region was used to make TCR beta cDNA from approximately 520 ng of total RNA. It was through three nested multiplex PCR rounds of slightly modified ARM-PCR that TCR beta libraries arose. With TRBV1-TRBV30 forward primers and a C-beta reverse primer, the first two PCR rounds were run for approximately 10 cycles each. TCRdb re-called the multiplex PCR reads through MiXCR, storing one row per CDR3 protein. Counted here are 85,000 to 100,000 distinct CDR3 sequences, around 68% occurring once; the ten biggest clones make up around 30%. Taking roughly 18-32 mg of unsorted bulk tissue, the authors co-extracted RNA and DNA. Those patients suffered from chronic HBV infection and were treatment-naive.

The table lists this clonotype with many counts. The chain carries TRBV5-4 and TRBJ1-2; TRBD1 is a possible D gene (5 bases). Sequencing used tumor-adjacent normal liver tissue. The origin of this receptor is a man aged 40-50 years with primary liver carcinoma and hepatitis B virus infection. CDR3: CASAPGREWSYGYTF. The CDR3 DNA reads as TGTGCCAGCGCCCCGGGGCGGGAGTGGAGCTATGGCTACACCTTC.